The rows below give T cell receptor beta chains drawn from one sample of a study of identifying expanded T cells in peripheral blood. Assay used: immunoSEQ multiplex PCR; TCRdb lists only in-frame clones, some missing. This repertoire shows around 100,000 clones, about 90% found once; its top ten account for 4.5% to 6.5%. Sample: blood. The receptors were gathered from a person aged 18 to 75 in good health. The CDR3 runs from the conserved cysteine through the conserved F or W. The D gene is left open where the match is weak. Clone size appears in some rows only: once, few, many, or a class for an expanded clone.

>.|.|TRBJ1-1|TRBV27
TGTGCCAGCAGTTATTCGAGGAACACTGAAGCTTTCTTT
CASSYSRNTEAFF
>.|.|TRBJ1-3|TRBV4-2
TGTGCCAGCAGCCAAGGTATAGGAGCATCTGGAAACACCATATATTTT
CASSQGIGASGNTIYF
>TRBD1|.|TRBJ1-5|TRBV2
TGTGCCAGCAGCGCTATGGGACAGGGGGTCGATCAGCCCCAGCATTTT
CASSAMGQGVDQPQHF
>TRBD1|.|TRBJ1-1|TRBV10-1
TGCGCCAGCAGTGAGTTGGTAGGGGGCCTGGGTGAAGCTTTCTTT
CASSELVGGLGEAFF
>.|.|TRBJ1-5|TRBV4-2
TGTGCCAGCAGCCCATTGGGGGGGACGAATAGCAATCAGCCCCAGCATTTT
CASSPLGGTNSNQPQHF
>TRBD2|.|TRBJ2-3|TRBV11-3
TGTGCCAGCAGCTCTGTAGCGGGGGGACGCACAGATACGCAGTATTTT
CASSSVAGGRTDTQYF
>.|.|TRBJ2-5|TRBV7-7
TGTGCCAGCAGCTCGGGGACTCAAGGGACCCAGTACTTC
CASSSGTQGTQYF
>.|medium-sized|TRBJ2-2|TRBV30
TGTGCCTGGAGTGTAGCCCCTGACTCTGTGAGGGAGCTGTTTTTT
CAWSVAPDSVRELFF
>TRBD1|.|TRBJ2-2|TRBV7-9
TGTGCCAGCAGAAGACTTCAGACAGGGGACACCGGGGAGCTGTTTTTT
CASRRLQTGDTGELFF
>.|.|TRBJ1-2|TRBV7-9
TGTGCCAGCAGCTTAGATTACGGGAACTATGGCTACACCTTC
CASSLDYGNYGYTF
>TRBD2|.|TRBJ2-7|TRBV5-4
TGTGCCAGCAGCTTAACTAGCGGGAGCAACGAGCAGTACTTC
CASSLTSGSNEQYF
>.|once|TRBJ2-2|TRBV5-1
TGCGCCAGCAGCCCCCCCTTGGACGGGGAGCTGTTTTTT
CASSPPLDGELFF
>TRBD1|.|TRBJ1-1|TRBV19
TGTGCCAGTAACGCCGGGACAGGGGCGAACACTGAAGCTTTCTTT
CASNAGTGANTEAFF
>.|.|TRBJ1-2|TRBV7-9
TGTGCCAGCAGCTTAGTTGGCGCAGCTAACTATGGCTACACCTTC
CASSLVGAANYGYTF
>.|few|TRBJ1-2|TRBV7-9
TGTGCCAGCACTCGGATCCTGACTCCCTATGGCTACACCTTC
CASTRILTPYGYTF
>.|.|TRBJ1-4|TRBV9
TGTGCCAGCAGCGTAGGTTCCGGGGATGAGGAACTGTTTTTT
CASSVGSGDEELFF
>.|.|TRBJ1-6|TRBV9
TGTGCCAGCAGCGGAGGGGTCTGGGATAATTCACCCCTCCACTTT
CASSGGVWDNSPLHF
>TRBD1|.|TRBJ2-3|TRBV5-4
TGTGCCAGCAGCCCGAGGGACAGTAGCACAGATACGCAGTATTTT
CASSPRDSSTDTQYF
>.|.|TRBJ2-5|TRBV7-3
TGTGCCAGCAGCTTAACGAGATCAGAGACCCAGTACTTC
CASSLTRSETQYF
>.|.|TRBJ1-1|TRBV5-4
TGTGCCAGCAGCTATCCTGGGGGACTTAACACTGAAGCTTTCTTT
CASSYPGGLNTEAFF
>TRBD1|.|TRBJ1-6|TRBV19
TGTGCCAGTAGGGATCCGGGACAGGGTCTTAAGAATTCACCCCTCCACTTT
CASRDPGQGLKNSPLHF
>.|.|TRBJ2-3|TRBV5-6
TGTGCCAGCAGCTTCTTCCAAGCAGGGCAGTCAGATACGCAGTATTTT
CASSFFQAGQSDTQYF
>.|.|TRBJ1-5|TRBV15
TGTGCCACCAGCAGAAGTCCGGGACGAAATCGGAATCAGCCCCAGCATTTT
CATSRSPGRNRNQPQHF
>.|.|TRBJ1-2|TRBV4-1
TGCGCCAGCAGCCAAGGCACAGCCGCAAACTATGGCTACACCTTC
CASSQGTAANYGYTF
>.|.|TRBJ2-7|TRBV6-5
TGTGCCAGCACGGATGTCAACTCCTACGAGCAGTACTTC
CASTDVNSYEQYF
>TRBD1|once|TRBJ2-5|TRBV19
TGTGCCAGTAAAGGACAGGGGGCCGGGGAGACCCAGTACTTC
CASKGQGAGETQYF
>.|once|TRBJ2-6|TRBV6-5
TGTGCCAGCAGTAGTGATGGGGCCAACGTCCTGACTTTC
CASSSDGANVLTF
>.|.|TRBJ1-6|TRBV9
TGTGCCAGCAGCGTGGGAGGACAGAATAATTCACCCCTCCACTTT
CASSVGGQNNSPLHF
>.|.|TRBJ1-1|TRBV19
TGTGCCAGTCAGCGGTCAAGGCGAGCAGTCGACACTGAAGCTTTCTTT
CASQRSRRAVDTEAFF
>.|.|TRBJ2-6|TRBV5-6
TGTGCCAGCAGCTTGTCTGGGGCCAACGTCCTGACTTTC
CASSLSGANVLTF
>.|once|TRBJ1-1|TRBV19
TGTGCCAGCAAGCAGGGTTCCACTGAAGCTTTCTTT
CASKQGSTEAFF
>.|.|TRBJ2-2|TRBV27
TGTGCCAGCAGTCCAAGAGGGGGTCTATTCGCCGGGGAGCTGTTTTTT
CASSPRGGLFAGELFF
>TRBD1|.|TRBJ1-2|TRBV2
TGTGCCAGCAGCCACACGACAGGGGGCAGCTATGGCTACACCTTC
CASSHTTGGSYGYTF
>TRBD1|.|TRBJ1-6|TRBV5-4
TGTGCCAGCAGCAGATCCGGGACAGTTAATTCACCCCTCCACTTT
CASSRSGTVNSPLHF
>.|once|TRBJ1-2|TRBV18
TGTGCCAGCAAGCCACTGGACGGTTCGGGTGGCTACACCTTC
CASKPLDGSGGYTF
>TRBD1|.|TRBJ1-4|TRBV5-4
TGTGCCAGCAGCTTGGGAGCGACAGGGATAGAGGAAAAACTGTTTTTT
CASSLGATGIEEKLFF
>.|.|TRBJ2-3|TRBV9
TGTGCCAGCAGCGTAGGGTCTAGCAAAGGCACAGATACGCAGTATTTT
CASSVGSSKGTDTQYF